The rows below give T cell receptor beta chains drawn from one sample of a study of PD-L1 blockade in urothelial cancer. This table comes from immunoSEQ multiplex PCR, and its TCRdb copy is limited to in-frame clones, with some not included. The table lists under 55,000 clones, 80% to 90% of them singletons. Source: PBMCs, taken around atezolizumab (anti-PD-L1) treatment. These receptors all stem from a man between 65 and 85 years old with urothelial cancer. Both conserved end residues are part of each CDR3. The order of the fields is clone size, D gene, J gene, V gene, CDR3 protein, CDR3 DNA. The D gene is left open where the match is weak. Clone size is shown for a subset of rows, as once, few, many or a class of expanded clone.

NA,NA,TRBJ1-1,TRBV30,CAWSDKPYRRGRNAAFF,TGTGCCTGGAGCGACAAACCCTACAGGAGGGGAAGGAATGCAGCTTTCTTT
NA,TRBD2,TRBJ2-1,TRBV6-5,CASSSSGNYNEQFF,TGTGCCAGCAGTTCGAGCGGGAACTACAATGAGCAGTTCTTC
once,TRBD1,TRBJ1-5,TRBV5-8,CASRSQGVQPQHF,TGTGCCAGCAGGTCTCAGGGGGTTCAGCCCCAGCATTTT
NA,TRBD1,TRBJ2-3,TRBV19,CASSHRGDTQYF,TGTGCCAGTAGTCACAGGGGGGATACGCAGTATTTT
NA,NA,TRBJ2-2,TRBV7-3,CASSLTGQSTGELFF,TGTGCCAGCAGCTTAACCGGACAGAGCACCGGGGAGCTGTTTTTT
NA,TRBD1,TRBJ1-2,TRBV6-5,CASSRDRAYGYTF,TGTGCCAGCAGTCGGGACAGGGCTTATGGCTACACCTTC
NA,NA,TRBJ1-1,TRBV18,CASSTDMNTEAFF,TGTGCCAGCTCAACGGACATGAACACTGAAGCTTTCTTT
NA,NA,TRBJ2-7,TRBV18,CASSPSPNPGGHEQYF,TGTGCCAGCTCACCCTCGCCGAATCCGGGGGGCCACGAGCAGTACTTC
NA,NA,TRBJ1-1,TRBV9,CASSVTGLNTEAFF,TGTGCCAGCAGCGTTACAGGTTTGAACACTGAAGCTTTCTTT
few,TRBD2,TRBJ2-2,TRBV5-4,CASSFRSGGLRTGELFF,TGTGCCAGCAGCTTCCGCAGCGGGGGCCTTAGAACCGGGGAGCTGTTTTTT
few,NA,TRBJ1-1,TRBV5-6,CASSLAAGESAFF,TGTGCCAGCAGCTTGGCGGCAGGCGAGTCCGCTTTCTTT
NA,NA,TRBJ1-2,TRBV19,CASIKTGANYGYTF,TGTGCCAGTATAAAAACGGGAGCGAACTATGGCTACACCTTC
once,TRBD1,TRBJ2-5,TRBV28,CASSLPRGQLETQYF,TGTGCCAGCAGTTTGCCCAGGGGGCAATTGGAGACCCAGTACTTC
NA,NA,TRBJ1-1,TRBV4-1,CASSHYLNTEAFF,TGCGCCAGCAGCCATTATTTGAACACTGAAGCTTTCTTT
NA,TRBD1,TRBJ1-1,TRBV18,CASSGDRGSNTEAFF,TGTGCCAGCTCTGGAGACAGGGGATCCAACACTGAAGCTTTCTTT
NA,TRBD2,TRBJ2-1,TRBV7-3,CASSPTGTSGNEQFF,TGTGCCAGCAGTCCGACCGGGACTAGCGGCAATGAGCAGTTCTTC
few,NA,TRBJ1-5,TRBV10-2,CASSESNGYQPQHF,TGCGCCAGCAGTGAGTCGAACGGGTATCAGCCCCAGCATTTT
NA,NA,TRBJ2-3,TRBV4-3,CASSHTTTSDTQYF,TGCGCCAGCAGCCACACCACTACCTCAGATACGCAGTATTTT
NA,TRBD1,TRBJ2-5,TRBV27,CASSRVTGQGQETQYF,TGTGCCAGCAGCCGCGTTACGGGACAGGGTCAAGAGACCCAGTACTTC
few,NA,TRBJ2-5,TRBV11-2,CASSLELTGTQYF,TGTGCCAGCAGCTTAGAGCTCACAGGCACCCAGTACTTC
NA,TRBD2,TRBJ2-1,TRBV9,CASSVEGRGGSYNEQFF,TGTGCCAGCAGCGTAGAGGGGCGGGGGGGCTCCTACAATGAGCAGTTCTTC
NA,NA,TRBJ2-5,TRBV27,CAREEETQYF,TGTGCCAGAGAGGAGGAGACCCAGTACTTC
NA,NA,TRBJ2-2,TRBV28,CASSLGGGGTGELFF,TGTGCCAGCAGTTTAGGGGGAGGTGGGACCGGGGAGCTGTTTTTT
NA,NA,TRBJ2-3,TRBV4-3,CASSQEGAGASTDTQYF,TGCGCCAGCAGCCAAGAGGGGGCAGGGGCTAGCACAGATACGCAGTATTTT
NA,NA,TRBJ1-4,TRBV29-1,CSVESATNEKLFF,TGCAGCGTCGAATCAGCAACTAATGAAAAACTGTTTTTT
NA,NA,TRBJ2-3,TRBV5-1,CASYYVGMSTSQYF,TGCGCCAGCTACTATGTAGGCATGAGTACTTCGCAGTATTTT
once,NA,TRBJ2-1,TRBV19,CASRVGGTEFF,TGTGCCAGTAGGGTGGGCGGGACAGAGTTCTTC
NA,TRBD2,TRBJ2-1,TRBV25-1,CASSEWTSGAYNEQFF,TGTGCCAGCAGTGAATGGACTAGCGGGGCCTACAATGAGCAGTTCTTC
NA,NA,TRBJ1-4,TRBV4-2,CASSQAGATNEKLFF,TGTGCCAGCAGCCAAGCGGGAGCAACTAATGAAAAACTGTTTTTT
NA,TRBD2,TRBJ2-3,TRBV7-3,CASSLGAGDEDTQYF,TGTGCCAGCAGCCTAGGGGCGGGAGATGAAGATACGCAGTATTTT
NA,TRBD1,TRBJ1-2,TRBV7-2,CASSRDRVGTGYGYTF,TGTGCCAGCAGCCGGGACAGGGTTGGAACGGGCTATGGCTACACCTTC
NA,NA,TRBJ2-4,TRBV9,CASSPRESVNIQYF,TGTGCCAGCAGCCCCCGGGAATCTGTAAACATTCAGTACTTC
once,NA,TRBJ1-2,TRBV4-2,CASSQVGSGYGYTF,TGTGCCAGCAGCCAAGTTGGCAGCGGCTATGGCTACACCTTC
NA,NA,TRBJ2-2,TRBV29-1,CSVGDGGAGELFF,TGCAGCGTCGGGGACGGGGGAGCCGGGGAGCTGTTTTTT
once,TRBD2,TRBJ2-2,TRBV4-3,CASSQAVVSGGLLATGELFF,TGCGCCAGCAGCCAAGCGGTGGTTAGCGGGGGGTTACTTGCCACCGGGGAGCTGTTTTTT
NA,TRBD1,TRBJ1-2,TRBV4-3,CASSPGTGNGYTF,TGCGCCAGCAGCCCCGGGACAGGGAACGGCTACACCTTC
once,TRBD2,TRBJ2-1,TRBV7-8,CASSLRFTSGSQVF,TGTGCCAGCAGCCTCCGATTTACCAGCGGGAGCCAGGTCTTC
NA,TRBD2,TRBJ2-5,TRBV5-1,CASSLTSGRSETQYF,TGCGCCAGCAGCTTGACTAGCGGGAGGAGTGAGACCCAGTACTTC
many,NA,TRBJ2-1,TRBV2,CASSEKTSPYNEQFF,TGTGCCAGCAGTGAAAAGACTTCGCCCTACAATGAGCAGTTCTTC
NA,TRBD2,TRBJ2-1,TRBV14,CASSQGRGLAGGGDEQFF,TGTGCCAGCAGCCAAGGGAGGGGACTAGCGGGAGGAGGCGATGAGCAGTTCTTC
NA,TRBD1,TRBJ1-1,TRBV6-1,CASSVWGTGGRTEAFF,TGTGCCAGCAGTGTGTGGGGTACAGGGGGCCGGACTGAAGCTTTCTTT
NA,NA,TRBJ2-2,TRBV5-4,CASSLARGYTGELFF,TGTGCCAGCAGCTTGGCAAGAGGATACACCGGGGAGCTGTTTTTT
NA,NA,TRBJ1-2,TRBV6-5,CASSRRGDARGYTF,TGTGCCAGCAGCCGGCGAGGTGACGCCCGAGGCTACACCTTC
NA,NA,TRBJ2-3,TRBV6-4,CASSEGATDTQYF,TGTGCCAGCAGTGAAGGGGCCACAGATACGCAGTATTTT
NA,NA,TRBJ1-2,TRBV7-8,CASSPWTDPNYGYTF,TGTGCCAGCAGCCCCTGGACAGATCCTAACTATGGCTACACCTTC
NA,TRBD1,TRBJ2-1,TRBV15,CATSRDRGGEQFF,TGTGCCACCAGCAGGGACAGGGGCGGTGAGCAGTTCTTC
NA,TRBD1,TRBJ1-3,TRBV5-5,CASSLEGTASGNTIYF,TGTGCCAGCAGCTTGGAGGGGACAGCCTCTGGAAACACCATATATTTT